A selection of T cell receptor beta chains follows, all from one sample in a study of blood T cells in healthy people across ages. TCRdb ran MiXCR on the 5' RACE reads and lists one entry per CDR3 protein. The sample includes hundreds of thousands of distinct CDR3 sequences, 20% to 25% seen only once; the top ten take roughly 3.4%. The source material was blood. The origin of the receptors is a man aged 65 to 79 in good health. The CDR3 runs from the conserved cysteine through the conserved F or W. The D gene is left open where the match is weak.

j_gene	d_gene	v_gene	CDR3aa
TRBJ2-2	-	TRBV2	CASSGHNSNTGELFF
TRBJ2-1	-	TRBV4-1	CASSQEDRGYNEQFF
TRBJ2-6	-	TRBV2	CASSQGGIPSGANVLTF
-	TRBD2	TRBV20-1	CSAQGLAGGIPAYEQYF
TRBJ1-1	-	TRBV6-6	CASSTTRENTEAFF
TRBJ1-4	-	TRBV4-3	CASSQDMGREKLFF
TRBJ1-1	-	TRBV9	CASSVGLPTAEAFF
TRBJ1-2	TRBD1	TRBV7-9	CASSSDREASYGYTF
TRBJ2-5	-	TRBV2	CASSERTTQRTQYF
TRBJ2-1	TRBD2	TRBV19	CASSLREGGEQFF
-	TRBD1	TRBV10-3	CAISDLDRDSSTYEQYF
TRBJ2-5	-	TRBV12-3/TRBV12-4	CASGGPSAGRETQYF
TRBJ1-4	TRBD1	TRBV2	CASSVLKEQGADNEKLFF
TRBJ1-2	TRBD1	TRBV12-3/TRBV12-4	CASGYWTGNYGYTF
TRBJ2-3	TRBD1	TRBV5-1	CASSLLGQGIDTQYF
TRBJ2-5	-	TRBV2	CASKPDEETQYF